These 5 T cell receptor beta chains were sequenced from one sample in a study of blood T cells in healthy people across ages. A second about 6 to 12 cycle PCR used barcoded and J-beta primers. TCRdb fed the 5' RACE reads into MiXCR, producing one record per CDR3 protein. This table has more than 800,000 distinct CDR3 sequences, around 43% appearing once. Sequenced: blood. These receptors came from a woman in her fifties or sixties in good health.

The V and J genes are TRBV29-1 and TRBJ2-7, with 9 bases matching TRBD1. V was pared by 8 bases and J by 2 bases, with 7 bases of the junction left unmatched. Germline CDR1 is SQVTM and CDR2 is ANQGSEA. The CDR3 has 13 amino acids. CDR3 DNA: TGCAGCACCGGGACAGGGCCTACCTACGAGCAGTACTTC. As protein: CSTGTGPTYEQYF.

This chain's CDR3 is CSAREGRVGEQYF. The DNA of the CDR3 is TGCAGTGCTAGAGAGGGCCGAGTTGGCGAGCAGTACTTC. The chain recombines TRBV20-1 with TRBJ2-7; D uncertain. V lost 0 bases and J 6 bases, leaving 12 bases between the germline ends. This CDR3 contains 13 residues. Germline V gene data show CDR1 as DFQATT and CDR2 as SNEGSKA (reference sequence).

This clonotype was counted at least ten times. The chain combines TRBV7-9 with TRBJ2-7; D assignment may be TRBD1 or TRBD2 (5 bases each). CDR3 length: 14 residues. CDR1 is SEHNR, CDR2 FQNEAQ, per germline (reference sequence). Deletions cut 0 bases from V and 2 bases from J, with 8 bases between. This chain's CDR3 is CASSLAGRPYEQYF. CDR3 sequence (DNA): TGTGCCAGCAGCTTAGCGGGACGACCCTACGAGCAGTACTTC.

This clonotype was picked up a small number of times. The chain joins TRBV5-1 to TRBJ2-7; D not certain. The CDR3 sequence is 13 residues long. Between the trimmed V and J ends, which lost 3 bases and 3 bases, there was a span of 10 bases. Germline assignment: CDR1 SGHRS and CDR2 YFSETQ. CDR3 residues: CASSSNSYYEQYF. The CDR3, as DNA: TGCGCCAGCAGCTCGAACTCCTACTACGAGCAGTACTTC.

The chain is built from TRBV5-8 and TRBJ2-1; D gene unclear. Germline V gene sequence: CDR1 SGHTS, CDR2 YDEGEE. V was trimmed by 2 bases and J by 4 bases, leaving 7 bases between them. The CDR3 loop spans 13 amino acids. CDR3 protein: CASSLTMYNEQFF. The CDR3 DNA is TGTGCCAGCAGCTTAACTATGTACAATGAGCAGTTCTTC.